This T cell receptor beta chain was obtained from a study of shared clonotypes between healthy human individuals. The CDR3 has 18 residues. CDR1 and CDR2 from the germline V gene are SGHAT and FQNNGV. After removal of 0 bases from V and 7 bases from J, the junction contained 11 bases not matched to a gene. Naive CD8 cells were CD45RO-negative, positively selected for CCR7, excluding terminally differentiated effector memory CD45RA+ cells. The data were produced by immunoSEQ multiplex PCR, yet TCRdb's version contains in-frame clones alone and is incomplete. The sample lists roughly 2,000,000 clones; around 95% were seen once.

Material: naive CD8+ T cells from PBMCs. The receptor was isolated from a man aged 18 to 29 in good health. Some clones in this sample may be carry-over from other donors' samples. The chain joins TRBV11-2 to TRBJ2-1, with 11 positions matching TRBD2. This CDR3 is CASSLEGELAGAGNEQFF. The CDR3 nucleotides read TGTGCCAGCAGCTTAGAGGGGGAACTAGCGGGAGCTGGGAATGAGCAGTTCTTC.